The clone carrying this TCR beta chain occurred a few times. CDR1 and CDR2 (germline): MGHRA, YSYEKL. The ends lost 4 bases at V and 3 bases at J; junction bases unmatched: 13. This CDR3 spans 19 amino acids. In TCRdb, the 5' RACE reads were re-called with MiXCR into one record per CDR3 protein. The data contain about 340,000 distinct CDR3 sequences, approximately 13% of them singletons. This specimen comes from a study of identical twins. Donors uniformly comprised healthy Caucasians. Separately, the same data were catalogued under a study of yellow fever vaccine responses in identical twins.

The sequence was collected from a woman between 18 and 30 years old in good health. This sequence joins TRBV4-1 and TRBJ2-1; 12 bases are a match to TRBD2. Sequenced input: CD8+ T cells sorted from blood. CDR3: CASSRTLEGLAGLYNEQFF. The CDR3 DNA reads as TGCGCCAGCAGCCGCACCCTAGAGGGACTAGCGGGCCTCTACAATGAGCAGTTCTTC.